This T cell receptor beta chain was sequenced during a study of CD8+ T cells in alopecia areata. Treatment meaning: oral pan-JAK inhibitor, 5-10 mg twice daily. Peripheral blood and lesional scalp punch biopsies were taken from alopecia areata patients. The table lists this clone with a few counts. Its antigen is undetermined. Findings and limits, study-wide: Tofacitinib produced a significant decrease in scalp clonality and in expanded CD8+ clones among the top 100. Higher clonality and more expanded CD8+ clones appeared in lesional than normal scalp.

Looked up from germline, CDR1 is MNHEY and CDR2 is SMNVEV (reference sequence). CDR3 length: 14 residues. V lost 1 base and J 5 bases, leaving 11 bases between the germline ends. As the sequencing template, cDNA was produced by extracting RNA and reverse transcribing it. Here immunoSEQ multiplex PCR was the method, and the copy in TCRdb shows in-frame clones only, minus some. The sample has roughly 140,000 clones, approximately 85% seen once. The clonotype comes from a human donor with alopecia areata. This material consisted of CD8+ T cells sorted from blood, taken at week 4, from a patient treated with tofacitinib. The chain couples TRBV27 to TRBJ2-5; D gene unclear. In DNA, the CDR3 is TGTGCCAGCAGTTTATTGGCGGATATGGAGACCCAGTACTTC. Encoded protein: CASSLLADMETQYF.